Below are 20 T cell receptor beta chains sequenced from a single sample in a study of blood T cells in healthy people across ages. The authors ran a second PCR of 7 to 11 cycles using a sample-barcoded 5' primer and a J-beta primer mix. MiXCR was run by TCRdb on the 5' RACE reads, yielding one entry per CDR3 protein. The data contain 1.5 million to 2 million distinct CDR3 sequences, roughly 50% of them singletons. Sequenced: blood. Receptors were obtained from a woman in her forties in good health.

This chain uses TRBV12-3 or TRBV12-4 with TRBJ2-3, with a tentative D call TRBD2 (6 bases). This CDR3 has 14 amino acids. The DNA of the CDR3 is TGTGTCCCATCGGGGGAACAGTCCACAGATACGCAGTATTTT. The encoded protein is CVPSGEQSTDTQYF.

This clonotype was recorded a few times. The V and J genes are TRBV14 and TRBJ1-2; D ambiguous. The CDR3 length is 13 residues. Germline V gene data show CDR1 as SGHDN and CDR2 as FVKESK. Trimming stripped 4 bases from V and 6 bases from J, with 12 bases between. Here the CDR3 reads CASSPHPSDGYTF. Here the CDR3 DNA reads TGTGCCAGCAGCCCTCACCCGAGTGATGGCTACACCTTC.

The chain employs TRBV6-6 and TRBJ2-3; D may be TRBD1 or TRBD2 (5 bases each). Germline V lookup: CDR1 MNHNY, CDR2 SVGAGI (reference sequence). V was cut by 5 bases and J by 3 bases, with 12 bases left in between. The CDR3 runs to 14 residues. This CDR3 is CASSLGTKTDTQYF. In DNA form, the CDR3 reads TGTGCCAGCAGTCTTGGGACGAAGACAGATACGCAGTATTTT.

The V gene is TRBV7-9, the J gene TRBJ2-3; D uncertain. Germline assignment: CDR1 SEHNR and CDR2 FQNEAQ (reference sequence). The V end lost 4 bases, the J end lost 2 bases, and 10 bases lay between the germline ends. The CDR3 has 14 amino acids. The CDR3 DNA sequence: TGTGCCAGCAGCTCCATATCTCCCACAGATACGCAGTATTTT. Its protein is CASSSISPTDTQYF.

This clonotype showed up just a few times. This chain uses TRBV10-3 with TRBJ2-7; 9 bases map to TRBD1. Germline trimming cut 2 bases from V and 6 bases from J; bases unmatched to any gene: 2. The CDR3 contains 13 residues. The germline gives CDR1 ENHRY, CDR2 SYGVKD. The CDR3 nucleotides read TGTGCCATCAGTGAGACAGGGGGCGGCGAGCAGTACTTC. Translating it yields CAISETGGGEQYF.

The rearrangement links TRBV7-2 to TRBJ2-4; D is unresolved. Germline lookup yields CDR1 SGHTA and CDR2 FQGNSA. This CDR3 is built from 13 residues. The V gene lost 5 bases and the J gene lost 10 bases, with 15 bases spanning the gap. The CDR3, as DNA: TGTGCCAGCAGCGCACTCCCAAGAGGTATTCAGTACTTC. Its translation: CASSALPRGIQYF.

V and J are TRBV5-1 and TRBJ2-3; D is possibly TRBD2 (7 bases). Germline values: CDR1 SGHRS, CDR2 YFSETQ. The CDR3 runs to 15 residues. V was clipped by 3 bases and J by 0 bases, with 11 bases between them. The CDR3 loop reads CASSWGGSSTDTQYF. The CDR3 DNA reads TGCGCCAGCAGCTGGGGGGGCTCTAGCACAGATACGCAGTATTTT. Filled out from reference TRBV5-1 and TRBJ2-3, the complete variable domain reads KAGVTQTPRYLIKTRGQQVTLSCSPISGHRSVSWYQQTPGQGLQFLFEYFSETQRNKGNFPGRFSGRQFSNSRSEMNVSTLELGDSALYLCASSWGGSSTDTQYFGPGTRLTVL.

Only a few counts were recorded for this clonotype. This sequence joins TRBV5-6 and TRBJ1-1, with TRBD1 as a possible D gene (6 bases). CDR3 size: 14 residues. Deletions cut 5 bases from V and 2 bases from J, with 13 bases between. Germline CDR1 reads SGHDT; CDR2 reads YYEEEE. The CDR3 protein is CASRPGTINTEAFF. CDR3 sequence (DNA): TGTGCCAGCAGGCCCGGGACAATAAACACTGAAGCTTTCTTT.

This clonotype was seen a few times. The CDR3 DNA sequence: TGTGCCAGCAGCGAGGGACTAGACTTTCCCGAGCAGTACTTC. This codes for CASSEGLDFPEQYF. This sequence joins TRBV7-6 and TRBJ2-7; 8 bases agree with TRBD2. Per germline, CDR1 SGHVS and CDR2 FNYEAQ. With V trimmed by 5 bases and J by 6 bases, 9 bases remained unmatched. The CDR3 consists of 14 residues.

The table lists this clonotype with a few counts. V is TRBV6-2 or TRBV6-3 and J is TRBJ2-7, with unresolved D. The V end was cut by 8 bases, the J end by 4 bases, with 6 bases between. CDR1 is MNHEY and CDR2 is SVGEGT in the germline V gene. The CDR3 extends over 10 amino acids. The CDR3 is CASVGYEQYF. CDR3 in DNA: TGTGCCAGCGTCGGATACGAGCAGTACTTC.

The rearrangement links TRBV6-5 to TRBJ2-1; TRBD2 agrees at 8 bases. Germline CDR1 reads MNHEY; CDR2 reads SVGAGI. The CDR3 runs 16 residues. The J segment lost 13 bases and the V segment lost 6 bases, leaving 20 bases of the junction unmatched. The CDR3 region has the DNA TGTGCCAGCAGCCCCTTGGCGGCAGGCAAGCGGGAGACCCAGTTCTTC. It yields the protein CASSPLAAGKRETQFF.

In this sample, this clonotype turned up a few times. In nucleotides, the CDR3 is TGTGCCAGCAGCTCCCCCGGACTGGGTTCCTACGAGCAGTACTTC. Its protein product is CASSSPGLGSYEQYF. This chain joins TRBV5-5 and TRBJ2-7; possibly TRBD2 for D (5 bases). Germline loops: CDR1 SGHKS, CDR2 YYEKEE (reference sequence). The CDR3 has 15 residues. The V and J ends lost 3 bases and 1 base respectively, with 14 bases between them.

This clonotype was seen just once. The V gene is TRBV5-1, the J gene TRBJ2-1, with D tentatively TRBD1 or TRBD2 (6 bases each). This CDR3 comprises 17 residues. CDR1 and CDR2 (germline): SGHRS, YFSETQ. Trimming cost V 7 bases and J 0 bases, with 20 bases left between them. The CDR3 reads CASAKRKGGSSYNEQFF. Written as DNA, the CDR3 is TGCGCCAGCGCTAAAAGGAAGGGGGGAAGCTCCTACAATGAGCAGTTCTTC.

This clonotype was observed a handful of times. The CDR3 bases are TGCAGTGCTCTGGGCTCCTACAATGAGCAGTTCTTC. It yields the protein CSALGSYNEQFF. V gene TRBV20-1 combines with J gene TRBJ2-1; D unresolved. V was trimmed by 5 bases and J by 0 bases, leaving 5 bases between them. Germline lookup yields CDR1 DFQATT and CDR2 SNEGSKA (reference sequence). CDR3 size: 12 residues.

The rearrangement joins TRBV5-4 to TRBJ2-5; TRBD1 matches 9 bases. This CDR3 has 16 residues. Germline lookup yields CDR1 SGHNT and CDR2 YYREEE (reference sequence). J gave up 8 bases and V 4 bases, and 15 bases lay outside the gene matches. CDR3 protein: CASSGPPRDRVSTQYF. The CDR3 nucleotides read TGTGCCAGCAGCGGGCCTCCCCGGGACAGGGTTTCCACCCAGTACTTC. Together with reference TRBV5-4 and TRBJ2-5, the CDR3 gives the full variable domain: ETGVTQSPTHLIKTRGQQVTLRCSSQSGHNTVSWYQQALGQGPQFIFQYYREEENGRGNFPPRFSGLQFPNYSSELNVNALELDDSALYLCASSGPPRDRVSTQYFGPGTRLLVL.

V usage is TRBV9 and J usage is TRBJ2-1; 13 nucleotides agree with TRBD2. The CDR3 is made up of 15 amino acids. The germline V gene encodes CDR1 SGDLS and CDR2 YYNGEE. J was trimmed by 10 bases and V by 4 bases; bases with no gene match: 8. The DNA of the CDR3 is TGTGCCAGCAGCTATACTAGCGGGGGGGCCTGGGAGCAGTTCTTC. This sequence encodes CASSYTSGGAWEQFF.

Comments on this clonotype: A read error may be the cause here, since a much bigger clone is one base away. This chain joins TRBV7-9 and TRBJ1-2; D ambiguous. The CDR3 contains 13 residues. V lost 3 bases and J lost 4, with 9 bases in between. Germline V gene sequence: CDR1 SEHNR, CDR2 FQNEAQ (reference sequence). CDR3 amino acids: CASSFGQPYGYTF. In nucleotides, the CDR3 is TGTGCCAGCAGCTTCGGGCAGCCCTATGGCTACACCTTC.

The rearrangement joins TRBV14 to TRBJ1-2, with a tentative D call TRBD1 (5 bases). This CDR3 has 13 residues. Trimming cost V 1 base and J 8 bases, with 11 bases left between them. Germline CDR1 reads SGHDN; CDR2 reads FVKESK. CDR3 in amino acids: CASSQGQGRGYTF. Written as DNA, the CDR3 is TGTGCCAGCAGCCAAGGGCAGGGCCGCGGCTACACCTTC.

This clonotype was seen a handful of times. The chain carries TRBV6-5 and TRBJ2-4; possible D gene TRBD2, 6 bases. Germline CDR1 reads MNHEY; CDR2 reads SVGAGI. Trimming took 4 bases from V and 3 from J, leaving 13 bases between them. The CDR3 is made up of 15 amino acids. CDR3 nucleotide sequence: TGTGCCAGCAGTTTTGGGCGGGGAGGCAAAAACATTCAGTACTTC. It codes for CASSFGRGGKNIQYF.

This clonotype was seen just once. V and J are TRBV20-1 and TRBJ2-7; tentative D call: TRBD2 (5 bases). The CDR3 sequence is 13 residues long. The V end was cut by 6 bases, the J end by 1 base, with 13 bases between. The V gene's germline CDR1 is DFQATT and CDR2 SNEGSKA (reference sequence). The CDR3 is CSALRRVSYEQYF. CDR3 DNA: TGCAGTGCCCTTAGGCGGGTTTCCTACGAGCAGTACTTC.